This T cell receptor (beta chain) was profiled in a study of T cell responses to AZD1222 COVID-19 vaccine (dated by TCRdb to the early 2020s). Turning to the overall study: TCR sequencing was performed for about 250 trial participants, of whom some 200 were given two doses of AZD1222 and about 25 were given two doses of MenACWY control vaccine. Trial participants were enrolled by age into subgroups of 18-55, 56-69 and 70-plus years, and approximately 150, 30 and 60 TCR-sequenced participants, respectively, were included in these subgroups. General conclusions and limits of the study: Conclusions about previously exposed vaccinees were limited because only 5 or 6 AZD1222 recipients were SARS-CoV-2 seropositive at baseline. Reportedly, almost half of the unique spike-specific TCRs recognized epitopes lying outside the regions that are mutated in the B.1.351 and B.1.1.7 variants. Because no day 14 peak-response samples were available, the repertoires could be characterized only after the peak T cell response. Participants were mostly white British and included more females than males, and it was suggested by the authors that clonal diversity may have been underestimated. In the small 56-69-year group, the increase in depth fell short of significance, most likely because of low power. The vaccine-associated CD4 TCRs covered the entire spike protein, and the dominant responses fell in regions 160-218 and 743-854. Spike-specific TCR breadth and depth rose significantly after two AZD1222 doses compared with day 0 and with MenACWY recipients.

CDR1 and CDR2, looked up from the germline V gene, are LGHNA and YSLEER. From the cysteine through the phenylalanine, the CDR3 covers 15 amino acids. The CDR3 DNA has 45 bases and is translated from base 1. The V and J ends are trimmed by 0 bases and 0 bases, leaving 8 bases between them. Sample time point, as interpreted from the label and publication: about 28 days (+/-7) after the second vaccine dose. Because spike-specific TCR depth and breadth did not differ between the two schedules, AZD1222 recipients who got a second dose at roughly 4 weeks were pooled with those who got a second dose at roughly 12 weeks. Vaccinee samples were obtained from the UK trials COV001 and COV002, which included a single-blind randomized controlled phase 2/3 trial of AZD1222 (ChAdOx1 nCoV-19) in healthy adults. For TCRbeta chain sequencing, PBMC samples from trial participants were taken at day 0 and at day 28 after the second dose.

The CDR3 regions of human TCRbeta chains were analyzed by immunosequencing. For the original study's pipeline: TCRs in the repertoires were compared against a reference library of SARS-CoV-2-specific TCRs that had been generated with the MIRA antigen-specificity platform. Breadth was defined as the fraction of unique TCRs that were SARS-CoV-2-associated, and depth was defined as the fraction of total T cells that were SARS-CoV-2-associated. Using the MIRA data, each spike-specific TCR was mapped to the spike region that the TCR reacts to and placed in a CD4 or CD8 class. Log10-transformed breadth and depth values were compared by one-way ANOVA with Sidak's multiple comparisons tests. In TCRdb, the immuneACCESS table is reduced to in-frame sequences with V and J assigned. These tables do not hold every clone; where another copy was compared, an unresolved V gene accounts for under half, and the others remain unexplained. Clonal size and the V and J genes are those of that table, whereas D and trimming came from the DNA. The sample table records about 120,000 clones; more than 70% of these occur just once. Of the sample, about 16% falls within the top ten clones.

This clone was found once. No cognate antigen has been identified for it. There are no base qualities to consult, and no much larger clone falls within one base. The clonotype originates from an adult who received the AZD1222 COVID-19 vaccine. This receptor chain uses TRBV4-3 and TRBJ1-2; no D segment can be confidently identified. Sequencing used peripheral blood, obtained 28 days after the second AZD1222 dose. The CDR3 here reads CASSQDTGANYGYTF. The DNA sequence is as follows: TGCGCCAGCAGCCAAGATACGGGAGCTAACTATGGCTACACCTTC.